This T cell receptor (beta chain) is from a study of blood T cell repertoires in COVID-19. Study in general: Some COVID-19 samples were acute and others convalescent; all came from the United States, Italy and Spain. T cells, B-cell-depleted T cells, or PBMCs provided the cDNA or gDNA that served as material.

Original data processing: Reference gene primer amplification gave estimated nucleated cell counts. Using immunoSEQ multiplex PCR, the repertoire was profiled, and TCRdb retains in-frame clones only, with some absent. V, J and clone size reflect that table, while D and trimming were determined from the DNA. The sample yields around 250,000 clones, about 83% seen once. Per the germline V gene, CDR1 is SNHLY and CDR2 is FYNNEI. The CDR3 runs to 15 residues. V gave up 5 bases and J gave up 2 bases; unmatched junction bases: 6. This clone was counted only a few times. Specimen: peripheral blood. The sequence was collected from an elderly man with acute or convalescent COVID-19. V usage is TRBV2 and J usage is TRBJ1-3; 7 bases line up with TRBD1. CDR3 residues: CASSSDRVAGNTIYF. The CDR3 nucleotides are TGTGCCAGCAGTTCAGACAGGGTAGCTGGAAACACCATATATTTT. Supplemented by reference TRBV2 and TRBJ1-3, the full variable domain reads EPEVTQTPSHQVTQMGQEVILRCVPISNHLYFYWYRQILGQKVEFLVSFYNNEISEKSEIFDDQFSVERPDGSNFTLKIRSTKLEDSAMYFCASSSDRVAGNTIYFGEGSWLTVV.